There are a few counts of the clone carrying this TCR beta chain. Its target is unknown. This record belongs to a study of response to subunit inactivated influenza vaccine. Findings and limits, study-wide: Authors suggested each seasonal flu vaccination may recruit only limited numbers of new T cells.

This CDR3 has 13 amino acids. Germline CDR1 MNHNS, CDR2 SASEGT. V was shortened by 1 base and J by 4 bases, with 8 bases between the two germline ends. TCRdb used MiXCR to reprocess the RT-PCR reads, holding one entry per CDR3 protein. The table has roughly 650,000 distinct CDR3 sequences, about 15% seen once; the top ten hold 7.6%. The chain carries TRBV6-1 and TRBJ2-7; no firm D call. The starting material was PBMCs from blood, obtained around two weeks before vaccination. This TCR came from a man aged 50 to 60 who received an inactivated influenza vaccine. The CDR3 coding sequence is TGTGCCAGCAGTGAAGGGGTTAGATACGAGCAGTACTTC. Amino acids: CASSEGVRYEQYF.